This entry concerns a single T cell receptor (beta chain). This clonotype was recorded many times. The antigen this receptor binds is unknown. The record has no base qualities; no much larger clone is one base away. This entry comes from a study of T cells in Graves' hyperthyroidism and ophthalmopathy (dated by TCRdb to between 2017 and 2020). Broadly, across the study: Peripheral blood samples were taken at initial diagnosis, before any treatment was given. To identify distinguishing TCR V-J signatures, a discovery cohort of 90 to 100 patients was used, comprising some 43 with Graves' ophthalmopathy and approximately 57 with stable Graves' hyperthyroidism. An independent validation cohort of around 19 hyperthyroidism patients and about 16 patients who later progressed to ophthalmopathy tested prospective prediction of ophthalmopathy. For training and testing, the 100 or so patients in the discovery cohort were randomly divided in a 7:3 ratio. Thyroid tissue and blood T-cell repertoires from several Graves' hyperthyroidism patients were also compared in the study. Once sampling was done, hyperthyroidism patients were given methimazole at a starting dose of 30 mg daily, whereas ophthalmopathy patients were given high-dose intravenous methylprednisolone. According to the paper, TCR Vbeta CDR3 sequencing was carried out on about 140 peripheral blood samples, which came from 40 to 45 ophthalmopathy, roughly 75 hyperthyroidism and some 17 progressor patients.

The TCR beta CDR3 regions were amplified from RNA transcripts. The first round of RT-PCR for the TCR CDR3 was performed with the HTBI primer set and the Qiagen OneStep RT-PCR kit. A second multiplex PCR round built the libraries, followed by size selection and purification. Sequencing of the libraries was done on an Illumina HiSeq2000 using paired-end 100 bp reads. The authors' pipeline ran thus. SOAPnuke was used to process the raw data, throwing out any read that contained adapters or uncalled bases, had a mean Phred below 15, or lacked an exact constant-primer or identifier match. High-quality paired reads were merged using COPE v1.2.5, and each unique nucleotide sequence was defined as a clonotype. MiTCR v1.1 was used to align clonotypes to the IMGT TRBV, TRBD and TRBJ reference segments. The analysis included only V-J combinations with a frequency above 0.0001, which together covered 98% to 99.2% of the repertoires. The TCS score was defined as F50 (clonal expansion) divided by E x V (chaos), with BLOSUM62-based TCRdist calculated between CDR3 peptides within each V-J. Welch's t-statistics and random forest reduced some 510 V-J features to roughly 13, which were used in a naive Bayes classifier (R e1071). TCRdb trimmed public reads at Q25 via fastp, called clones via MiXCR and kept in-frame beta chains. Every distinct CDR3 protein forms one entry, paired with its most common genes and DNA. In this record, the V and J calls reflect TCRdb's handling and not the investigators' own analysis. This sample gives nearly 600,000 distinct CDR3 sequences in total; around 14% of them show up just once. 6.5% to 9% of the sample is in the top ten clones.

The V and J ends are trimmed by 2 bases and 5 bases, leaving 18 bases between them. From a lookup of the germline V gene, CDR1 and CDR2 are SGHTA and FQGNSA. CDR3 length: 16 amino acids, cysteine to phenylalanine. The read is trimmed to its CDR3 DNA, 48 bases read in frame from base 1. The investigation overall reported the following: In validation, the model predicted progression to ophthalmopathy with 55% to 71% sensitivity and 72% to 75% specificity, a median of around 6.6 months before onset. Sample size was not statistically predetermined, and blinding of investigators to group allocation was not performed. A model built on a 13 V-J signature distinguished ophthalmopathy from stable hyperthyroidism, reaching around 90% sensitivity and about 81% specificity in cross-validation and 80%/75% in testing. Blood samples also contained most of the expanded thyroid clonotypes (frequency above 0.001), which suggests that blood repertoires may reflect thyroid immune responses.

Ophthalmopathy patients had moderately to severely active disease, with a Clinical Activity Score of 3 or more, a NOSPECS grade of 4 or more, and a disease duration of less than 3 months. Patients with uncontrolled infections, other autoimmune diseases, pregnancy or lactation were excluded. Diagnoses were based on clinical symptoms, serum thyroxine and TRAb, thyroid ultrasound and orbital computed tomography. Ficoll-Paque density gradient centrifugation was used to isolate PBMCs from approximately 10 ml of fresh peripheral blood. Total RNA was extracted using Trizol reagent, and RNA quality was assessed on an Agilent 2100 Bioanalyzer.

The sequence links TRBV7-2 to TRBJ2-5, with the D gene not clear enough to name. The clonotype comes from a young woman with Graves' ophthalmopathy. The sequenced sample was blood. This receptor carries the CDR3 CASSLMSWQQGETQYF. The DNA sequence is TGTGCCAGCAGCTTAATGTCGTGGCAGCAAGGGGAGACCCAGTACTTC.